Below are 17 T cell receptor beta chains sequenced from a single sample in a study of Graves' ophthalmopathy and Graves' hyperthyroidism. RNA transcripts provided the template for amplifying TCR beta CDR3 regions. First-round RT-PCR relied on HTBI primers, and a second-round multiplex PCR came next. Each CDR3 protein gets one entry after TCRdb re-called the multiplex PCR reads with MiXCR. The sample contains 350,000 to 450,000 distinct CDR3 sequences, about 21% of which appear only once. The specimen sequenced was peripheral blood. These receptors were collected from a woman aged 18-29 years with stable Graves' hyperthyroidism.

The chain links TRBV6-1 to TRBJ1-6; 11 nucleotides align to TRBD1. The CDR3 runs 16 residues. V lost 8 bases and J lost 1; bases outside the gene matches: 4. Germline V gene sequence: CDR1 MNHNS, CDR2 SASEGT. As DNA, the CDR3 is TGTGCCAGCTCCGGGACAGGGGGATCCTATAATTCACCCCTCCACTTT. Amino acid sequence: CASSGTGGSYNSPLHF.

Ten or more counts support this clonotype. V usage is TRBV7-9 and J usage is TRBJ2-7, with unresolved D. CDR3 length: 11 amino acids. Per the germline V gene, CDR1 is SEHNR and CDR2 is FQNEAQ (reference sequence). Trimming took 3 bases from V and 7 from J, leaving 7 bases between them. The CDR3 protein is CASSFNGEQYF. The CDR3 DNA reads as TGTGCCAGCAGCTTTAATGGGGAGCAGTACTTC.

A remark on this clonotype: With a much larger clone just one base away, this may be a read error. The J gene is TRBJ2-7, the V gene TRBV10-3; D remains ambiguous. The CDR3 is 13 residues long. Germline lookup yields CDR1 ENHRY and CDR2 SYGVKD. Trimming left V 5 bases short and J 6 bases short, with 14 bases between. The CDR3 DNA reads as TGTGCCATCAGTCGAGAGAGAGGCGGCGAGCAGTACTTC. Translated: CAISRERGGEQYF.

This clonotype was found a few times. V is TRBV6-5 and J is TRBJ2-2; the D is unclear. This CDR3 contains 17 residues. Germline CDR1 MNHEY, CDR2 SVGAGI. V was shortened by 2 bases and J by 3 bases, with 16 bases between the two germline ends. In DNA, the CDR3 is TGTGCCAGCAGTTACGGGGTGGAAGGCCCCGACACCGGGGAGCTGTTTTTT. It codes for CASSYGVEGPDTGELFF.

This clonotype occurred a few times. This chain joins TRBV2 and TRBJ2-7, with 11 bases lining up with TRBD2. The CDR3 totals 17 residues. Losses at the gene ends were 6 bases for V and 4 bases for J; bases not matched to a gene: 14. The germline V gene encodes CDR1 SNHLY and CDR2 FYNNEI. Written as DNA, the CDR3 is TGTGCCAGCAGAGTTACTAGCGGGGGACAAAAAGTTTACGAGCAGTACTTC. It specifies CASRVTSGGQKVYEQYF.

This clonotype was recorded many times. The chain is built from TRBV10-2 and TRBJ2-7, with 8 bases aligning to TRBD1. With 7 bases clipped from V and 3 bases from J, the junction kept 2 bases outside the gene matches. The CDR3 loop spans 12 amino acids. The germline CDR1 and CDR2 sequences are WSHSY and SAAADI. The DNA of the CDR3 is TGCGCCAGCACGGACAGGGTCTACGAGCAGTACTTC. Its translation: CASTDRVYEQYF.

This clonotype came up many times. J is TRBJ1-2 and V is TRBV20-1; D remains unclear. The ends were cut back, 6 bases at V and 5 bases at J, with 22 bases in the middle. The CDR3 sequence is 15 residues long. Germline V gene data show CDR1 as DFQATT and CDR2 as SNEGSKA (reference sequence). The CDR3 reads CSANYFGMGFYGYTF. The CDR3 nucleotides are TGCAGTGCCAATTATTTTGGAATGGGATTTTATGGCTACACCTTC.

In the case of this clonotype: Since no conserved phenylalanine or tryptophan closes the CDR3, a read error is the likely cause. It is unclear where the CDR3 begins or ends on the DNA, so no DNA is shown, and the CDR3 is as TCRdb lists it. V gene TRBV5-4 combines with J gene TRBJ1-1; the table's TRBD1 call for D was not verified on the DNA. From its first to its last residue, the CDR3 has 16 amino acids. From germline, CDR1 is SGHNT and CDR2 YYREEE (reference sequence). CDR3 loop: CASSLQEKPMNTEACI.

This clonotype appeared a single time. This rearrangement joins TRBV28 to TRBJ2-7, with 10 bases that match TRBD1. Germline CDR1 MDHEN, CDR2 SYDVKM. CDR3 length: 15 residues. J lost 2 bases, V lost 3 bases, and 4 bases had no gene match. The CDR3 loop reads CASSFRDRGPYEQYF. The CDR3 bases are TGTGCCAGCAGTTTTAGGGACAGGGGCCCCTACGAGCAGTACTTC.

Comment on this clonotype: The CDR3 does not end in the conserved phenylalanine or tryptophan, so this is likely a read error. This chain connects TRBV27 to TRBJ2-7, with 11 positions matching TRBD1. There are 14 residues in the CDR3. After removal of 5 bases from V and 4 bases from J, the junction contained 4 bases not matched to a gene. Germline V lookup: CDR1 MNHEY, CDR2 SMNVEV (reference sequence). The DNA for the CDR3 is TGTGCCAGCAGTGCCGGGACAGGGGGGTACGAGCAGTACTAC. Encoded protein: CASSAGTGGYEQYY.

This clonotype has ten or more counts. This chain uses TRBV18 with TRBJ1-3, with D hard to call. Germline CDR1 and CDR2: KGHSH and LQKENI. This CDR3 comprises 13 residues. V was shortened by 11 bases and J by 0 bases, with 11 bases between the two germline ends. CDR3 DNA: TGTGCCGCCGGTGCCAGCTCTGGAAACACCATATATTTT. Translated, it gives CAAGASSGNTIYF.

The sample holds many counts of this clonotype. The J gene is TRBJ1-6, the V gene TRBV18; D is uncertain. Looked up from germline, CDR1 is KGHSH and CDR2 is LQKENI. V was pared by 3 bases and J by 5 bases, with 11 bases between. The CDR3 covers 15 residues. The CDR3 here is CASSPGLGDNSPLHF. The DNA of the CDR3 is TGTGCCAGCTCACCGGGTCTTGGCGATAATTCACCCCTCCACTTT. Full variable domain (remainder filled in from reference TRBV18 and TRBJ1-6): NAGVMQNPRHLVRRRGQEARLRCSPMKGHSHVYWYRQLPEEGLKFMVYLQKENIIDESGMPKERFSAEFPKEGPSILRIQQVVRGDSAAYFCASSPGLGDNSPLHFGNGTRLTVT.

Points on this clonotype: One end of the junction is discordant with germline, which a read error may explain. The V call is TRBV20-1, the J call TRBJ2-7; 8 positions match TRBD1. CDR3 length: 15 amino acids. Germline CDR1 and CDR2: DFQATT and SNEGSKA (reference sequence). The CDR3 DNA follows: TGCAGTGCTAGTAAGGACAGGGTAGCCTCCTACGATCAGTACTTC. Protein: CSASKDRVASYDQYF.

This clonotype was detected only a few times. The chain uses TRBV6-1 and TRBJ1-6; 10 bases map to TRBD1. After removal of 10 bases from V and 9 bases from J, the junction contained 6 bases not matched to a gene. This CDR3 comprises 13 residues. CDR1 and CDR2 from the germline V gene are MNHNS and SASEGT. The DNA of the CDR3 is TGTGCCACCAAGAGGACAGGGGGTTCACCCCTCCACTTT. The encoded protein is CATKRTGGSPLHF.

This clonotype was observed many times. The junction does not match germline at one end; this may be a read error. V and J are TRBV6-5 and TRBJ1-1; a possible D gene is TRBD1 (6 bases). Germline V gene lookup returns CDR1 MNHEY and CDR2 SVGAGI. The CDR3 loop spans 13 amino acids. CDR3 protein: CASRRGRDTEAFF. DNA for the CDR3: TGTGCCAGCAGGCGGGGGAGGGACACAGAAGCTTTCTTT.

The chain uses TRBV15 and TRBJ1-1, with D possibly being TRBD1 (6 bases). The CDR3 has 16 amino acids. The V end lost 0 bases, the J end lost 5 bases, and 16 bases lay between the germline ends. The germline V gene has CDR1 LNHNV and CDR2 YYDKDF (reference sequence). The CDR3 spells CATSRDTARGWTEAFF. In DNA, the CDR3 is TGTGCCACCAGCAGAGATACGGCCAGGGGATGGACTGAAGCTTTCTTT.

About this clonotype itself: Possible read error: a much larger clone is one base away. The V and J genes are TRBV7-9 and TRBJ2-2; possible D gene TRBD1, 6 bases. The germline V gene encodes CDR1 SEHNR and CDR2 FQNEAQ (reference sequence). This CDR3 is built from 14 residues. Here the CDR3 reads CACSWNRETGELFF. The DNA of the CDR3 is TGTGCCTGCAGCTGGAACAGGGAAACCGGGGAGCTGTTTTTT.